This T cell receptor beta chain was captured in a study of cytomegalovirus exposure and HLA in healthy donors. Study-wide findings and caveats: In vitro experiments confirmed that three CMV-associated chains were specific for CMV antigens. First-cohort TCR clusters were later found to tend to co-occur in the approximately 120 validation repertoires.

This CDR3 spans 13 amino acids. Germline loops: CDR1 SQVTM, CDR2 ANQGSEA. V was shortened by 3 bases and J by 1 base, with 8 bases between the two germline ends. Assay used: immunoSEQ multiplex PCR; TCRdb lists only in-frame clones, some missing. The data show over 150,000 clones, with around 88% seen just once and around 20% held by the top ten. Comment on this clone: The antigen is undetermined.

The J gene is TRBJ2-3, the V gene TRBV29-1; unclear D gene. The sample comprised PBMCs. This receptor was taken from a man between 18 and 35 years old in good health and CMV-seropositive. The CDR3 loop is CSVDGTRTDTQYF. CDR3 sequence (DNA): TGCAGCGTTGATGGCACCCGCACAGATACGCAGTATTTT.